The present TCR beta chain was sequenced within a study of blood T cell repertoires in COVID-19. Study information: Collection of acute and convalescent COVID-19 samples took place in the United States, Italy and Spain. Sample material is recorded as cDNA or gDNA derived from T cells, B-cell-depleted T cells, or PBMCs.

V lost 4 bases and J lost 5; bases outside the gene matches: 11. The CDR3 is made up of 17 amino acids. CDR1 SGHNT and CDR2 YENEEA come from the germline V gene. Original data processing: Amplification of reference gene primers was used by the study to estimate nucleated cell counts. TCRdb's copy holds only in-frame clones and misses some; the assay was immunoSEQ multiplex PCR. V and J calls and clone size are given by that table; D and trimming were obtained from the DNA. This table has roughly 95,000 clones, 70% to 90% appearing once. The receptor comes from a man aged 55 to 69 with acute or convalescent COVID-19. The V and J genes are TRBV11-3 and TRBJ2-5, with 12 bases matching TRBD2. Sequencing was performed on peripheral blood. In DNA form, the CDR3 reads TGTGCCAGCAGCTCGCGACTAGCGGGGGCCCCACCGGAGACCCAGTACTTC. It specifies CASSSRLAGAPPETQYF.